This T cell receptor beta chain came from a study of blood T cell repertoires in COVID-19 (dated by TCRdb to the early 2020s). With respect to the entire study: The collaborator samples originated in the United States, Italy and Spain and spanned the acute and convalescent phases of COVID-19. The material from the prospective study consisted of cDNA or gDNA derived from T cells, B-cell-depleted T cells, or PBMCs. The dataset comprised deeply sampled blood TCRbeta repertoires from subjects exposed to, actively infected with, or recovered from COVID-19. The repertoires were released in a freely available public database intended as a resource for research on the immune response to SARS-CoV-2. The samples were drawn from two sources: the first 160 participants of the ongoing ImmuneRACE study, and 1,254 subjects contributed by 6 global collaborators. Nearly every sample came with metadata listing a de-identified subject ID, COVID-19 status, age in years and sex. HLA class I and class II types, where available, came from metadata supplied by the sample provider rather than from assay-based typing.

Worth noting for this clone: Its antigen has not been determined. The sample holds no much larger clone one base away, and base qualities are not on file.

There are 16 amino acids in the CDR3, from cysteine to phenylalanine inclusive. Here the CDR3 DNA is all that survives: 48 bases in frame from base 1. From a lookup of the germline V gene, CDR1 and CDR2 are SGHTA and FQGNSA. Trimming removed 8 bases from V and 0 bases from J; the gene matches leave 9 bases unexplained. In the prospective study, participants were about 18 to 89 years old, resided in about two dozen geographic areas of the United States, and were enrolled through a virtual design. To assign participants to cohorts, the prospective study relied on clinical history that participants themselves reported in a screening survey and a study questionnaire. ImmuneRACE Cohort 3 recovered participants were defined by two consecutive negative NP/OP PCR tests, healthcare professional clearance, or symptom resolution. In the prospective study, whole blood, serum and a nasopharyngeal or oropharyngeal swab were collected from each participant by mobile phlebotomists. Prospective study participants could optionally give additional blood draws and questionnaires over an approximately 2-month period. Prospective study blood samples were shipped either frozen or at room temperature before DNA extraction.

Overall study results and their limits: How much clinical and demographic metadata was included differed by source and by participant, and the metadata was provided uncurated.

TCRbeta CDR3 regions were amplified from genomic DNA by means of the immunoSEQ Assay, a bias-controlled multiplex PCR. The original methods were these. The number of nucleated cells in each sample was estimated by amplification of reference gene primers within the assay. To quantify the absolute abundance of each unique TCRbeta CDR3 rearrangement, sequence reads were collapsed and filtered. Productive Simpson clonality was computed per sample as the square root of Simpson's diversity index over productive rearrangements. Held by TCRdb, this immuneACCESS table contains in-frame sequences only and omits some clones. Under half of the omission traces to an unresolved V gene where checked; the cause of the rest is unknown. The D gene and trimming were derived from the DNA, and the V and J assignments and clone size from that table. This sample is represented by a few hundred thousand clones; roughly 86% of them were singletons. 1.5% to 2% of the sample lies in the top ten.

The TCR was taken from a woman aged 45 to 65 who had recovered from COVID-19. In this chain, TRBV7-2 is recombined with TRBJ1-5; 8 of the junction bases match TRBD1. Sequenced input: PBMCs or T cells enriched from blood (not recorded which). The CDR3 corresponds to CASGSTGAYSNQPQHF. The DNA sequence reads TGTGCCAGCGGTTCGACAGGGGCTTATAGCAATCAGCCCCAGCATTTT.